This is a list of T cell receptor beta chains from one sample in a study of identical twins. TCRdb re-analysed the 5' RACE reads in MiXCR, keeping a single row per CDR3 protein. The sample holds 700,000 or so distinct CDR3 sequences, about 20% seen once. The data also belong to a second study, concerning T cells expressing NK-cell markers.

The specimen sequenced was PBMCs. The source is a woman under 30 in good health. Each CDR3 is given without its conserved first and last residue. Fields, in order: J gene, V gene, CDR3 length, CDR3 protein.

TRBJ1-4 TRBV9 9 ASMLGEKLF
TRBJ2-3 TRBV5-1 9 ASSSEDTQY
TRBJ1-5 TRBV10-3 13 AINLARQGGQPQH
TRBJ2-7 TRBV7-2 13 ASSLGAGSSYEQY
TRBJ2-5 TRBV12-3/TRBV12-4 10 ASSLARETQY
TRBJ2-3 TRBV19 14 ASSIDYSGITDTQY
TRBJ1-2 TRBV24-1 13 ATSEGGARADGYT
TRBJ2-3 TRBV18 12 ASSSGGLGDTQY
TRBJ2-2 TRBV29-1 11 SVLAGGPGELF
TRBJ2-2 TRBV4-2 11 ASSQEAGGELF
TRBJ2-7 TRBV6-6 11 ASSYTGVYEQY
TRBJ2-7 TRBV12-3/TRBV12-4 11 ASSRQEAYEQY
TRBJ2-3 TRBV15 13 ATSRRQGLTDTQY
TRBJ2-1 TRBV6-1 14 ASRISVIAHYNEQF
TRBJ2-3 TRBV6-4 15 ASSDFLSGGPTDTQY
TRBJ2-7 TRBV7-2 11 ASSLDGGTEQY
TRBJ2-4 TRBV3-1 14 ASSQEDREPGGIQY
TRBJ2-1 TRBV5-1 14 ASSLEVLKSGNEQF
TRBJ2-7 TRBV5-1 12 ASSWGGGTYEQY
TRBJ2-7 TRBV6-1 12 ASSPVDRTYEQY
TRBJ2-3 TRBV12-3/TRBV12-4 13 ASSLIYQEADTQY
TRBJ2-5 TRBV18 11 ASKPRGAETQY
TRBJ2-4 TRBV5-5 14 ASSRDRILAKNIQY
TRBJ2-1 TRBV7-2 15 ASSPRGGTGWVNEQF
TRBJ2-7 TRBV14 13 ASSQDTLASYEQY
TRBJ2-5 TRBV5-1 12 ASSIRQVEETQY
TRBJ1-1 TRBV30 9 AWSVMYEAF
TRBJ2-7 TRBV7-2 13 ASSASGRGSYEQY
TRBJ2-3 TRBV29-1 12 SGTSGGAQDTQY
TRBJ2-1 TRBV20-1 11 SARDHRVGEQF
TRBJ1-1 TRBV20-1 9 SAIRGAEAF
TRBJ2-5 TRBV6-6 9 ASSYDKTQY
TRBJ2-2 TRBV2 12 ASSELPDTGELF
TRBJ1-1 TRBV12-3/TRBV12-4 11 ASSFITYTEAF
TRBJ1-1 TRBV9 13 ASSEPTGGNTEAF
TRBJ1-1 TRBV30 13 AWRRSTGASTEAF
TRBJ2-1 TRBV20-1 12 SALDLSIYNEQF
TRBJ2-3 TRBV5-1 13 ASSSSTASTDTQY
TRBJ1-1 TRBV11-3 14 ASSLSWTEGNTEAF
TRBJ2-3 TRBV10-3 12 ANGPRRGTDTQY
TRBJ2-1 TRBV4-3 13 ASSQDRGLYNEQF
TRBJ2-3 TRBV20-1 13 SARDPEQYPDTQY
TRBJ2-7 TRBV20-1 13 SARRGDSSSYEQY
TRBJ1-6 TRBV3-1 13 ASSQGGSGNSPLH
TRBJ2-5 TRBV20-1 12 SARDSVRLETQY
TRBJ2-1 TRBV7-8 13 ASSLGPSGLPEEF
TRBJ2-1 TRBV9 12 ASSPTGGNNEQF
TRBJ1-1 TRBV20-1 11 SAATGRNTEAF
TRBJ1-5 TRBV6-2/TRBV6-3 13 ASASWKGLNQPQH
TRBJ1-5 TRBV7-6 12 ASSLNRGAWPQH
TRBJ2-5 TRBV5-1 12 ASSLEGNGETQY
TRBJ2-7 TRBV6-5 12 ASSYIVGTYEQY
TRBJ2-4 TRBV20-1 13 SARGTALAKNIQY
TRBJ1-1 TRBV16 13 ASSQYVGANTEAF
TRBJ1-2 TRBV5-1 10 ASSGEDYGYT
TRBJ2-5 TRBV7-9 13 ASRPSGTFQETQY
TRBJ2-1 TRBV15 14 ATSRGGTRSYNEQF
TRBJ2-7 TRBV10-3 10 AITGGVREQY
TRBJ2-7 TRBV10-3 13 AISESGTGAYEQY